The clone carrying this TCR beta chain was seen at least ten times. From the germline J gene comes the end of the CDR3, since the read stops 3 residues before it. The sample originates from a study of T cell clonality in common variable immunodeficiency. CDR3 size: 15 residues. CDR1 is LNHDA and CDR2 is SQIVND in the germline V gene (reference sequence). V lost 4 bases to trimming and J lost 5 bases; unmatched junction nucleotides: 5. Sequencing input was equivalent genomic DNA from CVID and controls. Generated by immunoSEQ multiplex PCR, the TCRdb table keeps only in-frame clones and is missing some. There are roughly 60,000 clones in the sample, none observed a single time. Most patients and controls had Caucasian heritage.

This chain links TRBV19 with TRBJ2-7, with 13 positions matching TRBD2. This receptor was identified in a person between 18 and 75 years old in good health. The material sequenced was peripheral blood mononuclear cells. CDR3 DNA (partial): TGTGCCAGTAGTACCGGGACTAGCGGGATCAACGAG. Translated: CASSTGTSGINE. The entire CDR3 protein reads CASSTGTSGINEQYF.